What follows is one TCR beta chain and its context. What this receptor recognizes is not known. Per-nucleotide qualities are absent, and no much larger clonotype sits a single base away. Sequences LNHDA (CDR1) and SQIVND (CDR2) are obtained from the germline V gene (reference sequence). Its CDR3 holds 17 amino acids, cysteine through phenylalanine. Only the CDR3 part of the read is kept: 51 bases, read in frame from the first base. After removal of 4 bases from V and 9 bases from J, the junction retains 15 bases not matched to a gene. TCRbeta CDR3 regions were amplified from genomic DNA using the immunoSEQ Assay, a bias-controlled multiplex PCR. In the source study's methods: The number of nucleated cells in each sample was estimated by amplification of reference gene primers within the assay. To quantify the absolute abundance of each unique TCRbeta CDR3 rearrangement, sequence reads were collapsed and filtered. Productive Simpson clonality was computed per sample as the square root of Simpson's diversity index over productive rearrangements. Here the immuneACCESS table is served through TCRdb, limited to in-frame sequences with V and J called. Missing clones are a known gap in these copies; in checked studies unresolved V genes cover under half, and the rest lacks a known reason. V and J calls plus clone size are reproduced from that table; the DNA served to infer D and trimming. The sample table records about 130,000 clones; about 88% of these occur just once. The ten largest account for 4% to 5% of the sample.

This entry comes from a study of blood T cell repertoires in COVID-19 (dated by TCRdb to 2020 to 2022). Regarding the study in general: Samples from collaborators originated in the United States, Italy and Spain and spanned both the acute and convalescent phases of COVID-19. The material from the prospective study consisted of cDNA or gDNA derived from T cells, B-cell-depleted T cells, or PBMCs. Deeply sampled blood TCRbeta repertoires from subjects exposed to, actively infected with, or recovered from COVID-19 were included in the dataset. The repertoires were released in a freely available public database intended as a resource for research on the immune response to SARS-CoV-2. Samples came from the ongoing ImmuneRACE study (first 160 participants) plus 1,254 subjects from 6 global collaborators. The sample metadata nearly always contained a de-identified subject ID, COVID-19 status, age in years and sex. Where HLA class I and class II types were available, the types were taken from metadata supplied by the sample provider, not from assay-based typing. General conclusions and limits of the study: The quantity of clinical and demographic metadata differed by source and by participant and was supplied without curation.

At one collaborating source in Seattle, patients were enrolled during active infection and were followed longitudinally through the course of disease. Whole blood was collected in K2EDTA tubes by collaborating institutions according to the institutions' own protocols. For TCRbeta analysis, collaborator samples were shipped as frozen whole blood, as isolated PBMCs, or as DNA extracted from either sample type. The receptor was derived from a man between 60 and 70 years old with COVID-19, enrolled during active disease. Material: peripheral blood. This sequence uses TRBV19 and TRBJ1-5; a stretch of 10 junction bases matches TRBD1. The CDR3 in this case is CASSRYLGTGAESPQHF. In nucleotides, the sequence is TGTGCCAGTAGTAGGTACCTCGGGACAGGGGCCGAGTCGCCCCAGCATTTT.